Below are 6 T cell receptor beta chains sequenced from a single sample in a study of glioma-infiltrating T cells. Amplification of TCR alpha and beta CDR3 regions from RNA used iRepertoire nested multiplex PCR. Via MiXCR, TCRdb re-called the multiplex PCR reads, giving one row per CDR3 protein. The sample contains around 10,000 distinct CDR3 sequences, 50% to 65% of which appear only once. The material sequenced was glioma tissue, nonneoplastic brain tissue, or PBMCs (not recorded which). Every receptor here comes from a human donor with low-grade glioma or glioblastoma, undergoing nonglioma brain surgery, or in good health (not recorded which).

In this sample, this clonotype turned up many times. The J gene is TRBJ2-3, the V gene TRBV29-1, with a weak D call TRBD1 (6 bases). The V gene's germline CDR1 is SQVTM and CDR2 ANQGSEA. CDR3 length equals 14 residues. Trimming took off 4 bases at V and 2 bases at J, with 13 bases between the two ends. The CDR3 reads CSVVSQGLTDTQYF. Written as DNA, the CDR3 is TGCAGCGTTGTGTCACAGGGTCTCACAGATACGCAGTATTTT.

Of note for this clonotype: Mismatch with germline at one junction end may stem from a read error. This chain links TRBV27 with TRBJ1-6; the D gene is possibly TRBD1 (6 bases). Germline V gene data show CDR1 as MNHEY and CDR2 as SMNVEV (reference sequence). CDR3 length equals 15 residues. In nucleotides, the CDR3 is TGTGCCAGCAGTTCAACCCGGGACAAGAATTCACACCTCCACTTT. It yields the protein CASSSTRDKNSHLHF.

This clonotype was recorded a few times. A much larger clone lies a single base off, so this may be a read error. The chain links TRBV20-1 to TRBJ1-5; 9 bases agree with TRBD1. The CDR3 runs to 14 residues. Trimming at V came to 5 bases and at J to 4 bases, leaving 6 bases not matched to a gene. Per germline, CDR1 DFQATT and CDR2 SNEGSKA (reference sequence). This chain's CDR3 is CSAGRTGVNQPQHF. The CDR3 DNA reads as TGCAGTGCTGGAAGGACAGGGGTTAATCAGCCCCAGCATTTT.

This clonotype was counted many times. CDR3 in amino acids: CASSTRTGGSGANVLTF. In DNA form, the CDR3 reads TGTGCCAGCAGTACAAGGACAGGGGGGTCTGGGGCCAACGTCCTGACTTTC. The chain carries TRBV6-1 and TRBJ2-6; 10 positions agree with TRBD1. In germline, CDR1 is MNHNS, CDR2 SASEGT. The junction had 5 bases not matched to a gene; V was cut back by 5 bases and J by 1 base. The CDR3 spans 17 residues.

This clonotype was counted a few times. This may be a read error: a much more frequent sequence differs by one nucleotide. This chain links TRBV7-3 with TRBJ2-1; D remains unclear. The CDR3 runs 15 residues. The V end was cut by 2 bases, the J end by 1 base, with 9 bases between. Germline V gene lookup returns CDR1 SGHTA and CDR2 FQGTGA. The CDR3 DNA follows: TGTGCCAGCAGCTTAGACCCTAGTTCCTACAATGAGCAGTTCTTC. It codes for CASSLDPSSYNEQFF.

This clonotype showed up many times. The genes are TRBV29-1 and TRBJ2-3; D uncertain. Germline lookup yields CDR1 SQVTM and CDR2 ANQGSEA. The CDR3 covers 13 residues. The ends were cut back, 7 bases at V and 4 bases at J, with 15 bases in the middle. The CDR3, as DNA: TGCAGCGCCCGACGAGAGGCGGCAGATACGCAGTATTTT. Protein sequence: CSARREAADTQYF.